Each of the 15 T cell receptor beta chains below was sequenced from the same sample in a study of T cells in Graves' hyperthyroidism and ophthalmopathy. Authors of the study amplified TCR beta CDR3 regions from RNA transcripts. First-round RT-PCR of the TCR CDR3 relied on the HTBI primer set. One entry per CDR3 protein results from TCRdb running MiXCR on the multiplex PCR reads. The sample shows 600,000 or so distinct CDR3 sequences, around 15% of them seen only once. Sequenced material: blood. The receptor source for this set is a young woman with Graves' hyperthyroidism.

This clonotype came up many times. V is TRBV28 and J is TRBJ1-1; a possible D gene is TRBD1 (6 bases). CDR3 size: 14 residues. Germline-derived CDR1 and CDR2 are MDHEN and SYDVKM. V lost 3 bases, J lost 1 base, and 9 bases lay in between. CDR3 protein: CASSFRQENTEAFF. In DNA, the CDR3 is TGTGCCAGCAGTTTCCGACAGGAGAACACTGAAGCTTTCTTT. Drawing the rest from reference TRBV28 and TRBJ1-1, the complete variable domain is DVKVTQSSRYLVKRTGEKVFLECVQDMDHENMFWYRQDPGLGLRLIYFSYDVKMKEKGDIPEGYSVSREKKERFSLILESASTNQTSMYLCASSFRQENTEAFFGQGTRLTVV.

This clonotype was counted at least ten times. The chain combines TRBV29-1 with TRBJ1-1, with D tentatively TRBD1 (5 bases). The V gene's germline CDR1 is SQVTM and CDR2 ANQGSEA. V lost 2 bases and J 9 bases, leaving 13 bases between the germline ends. This CDR3 has 12 amino acids. The DNA for the CDR3 is TGCAGCGTTGAACAGGGCACAATAAAAGCTTTCTTT. Its protein product is CSVEQGTIKAFF.

V usage is TRBV4-1 and J usage is TRBJ2-1; D uncertain. The length of the CDR3 is 11 residues. The V gene lost 3 bases and the J gene lost 7 bases, with 4 bases spanning the gap. The germline V gene encodes CDR1 MGHRA and CDR2 YSYEKL. This CDR3 is CASSHLNEQFF. DNA of the CDR3: TGCGCCAGCAGCCATCTTAATGAGCAGTTCTTC.

This clonotype was observed many times. For the CDR3, the DNA is TGTGCCAGCAGCCGTGATCGGGGGGGAGAGACCCAGTACTTC. Protein sequence: CASSRDRGGETQYF. The rearrangement joins TRBV11-1 to TRBJ2-5; 8 nucleotides agree with TRBD2. J lost 4 bases, V lost 5 bases, and 6 bases had no gene match. The CDR3 runs 14 residues. Per germline, CDR1 SGHAT and CDR2 FQDESV (reference sequence).

This clonotype was recorded only once. The chain joins TRBV18 to TRBJ2-7, with 9 bases identical to TRBD2. The length of the CDR3 is 16 residues. The germline V gene encodes CDR1 KGHSH and CDR2 LQKENI. J lost 5 bases, V lost 2 bases, and 10 bases had no gene match. As DNA, the CDR3 is TGTGCCAGCTCACCATTTTTTAGCGGGAGTCGCCACGAGCAGTACTTC. It is translated as CASSPFFSGSRHEQYF.

The table lists this clonotype with a few counts. This rearrangement joins TRBV11-2 to TRBJ2-1; D call uncertain. With 5 bases removed from V and 14 bases from J, the gap between germline ends came to 22 bases. CDR3 length equals 14 residues. Germline assignment: CDR1 SGHAT and CDR2 FQNNGV. The CDR3 sequence is CASSLTLTPAPEFF. In nucleotides, the CDR3 is TGTGCCAGCAGCCTCACCCTGACGCCGGCCCCCGAGTTCTTC.

This clonotype has only a few counts. The chain uses TRBV7-9 and TRBJ1-4; perhaps TRBD1 as D (5 bases). V was pared by 1 base and J by 12 bases, with 12 bases between. The CDR3 runs 13 residues. CDR1 and CDR2 from the germline V gene are SEHNR and FQNEAQ (reference sequence). The CDR3 reads CASSLDPQTELFF. The CDR3, as DNA: TGTGCCAGCAGCTTAGATCCGCAGACAGAACTGTTTTTT.

This chain links TRBV4-3 with TRBJ1-1, with D perhaps TRBD1 (6 bases). The germline V gene has CDR1 LGHNA and CDR2 YSLEER. There are 13 residues in the CDR3. Trimming took 4 bases from V and 3 from J, leaving 9 bases between them. This CDR3 reads CASSPGQHTEAFF. The CDR3, as DNA: TGCGCCAGCAGCCCAGGACAGCACACTGAAGCTTTCTTT.

This clonotype was seen at least ten times. V usage is TRBV9 and J usage is TRBJ1-2; D gene uncertain. Looked up from germline, CDR1 is SGDLS and CDR2 is YYNGEE. The length of the CDR3 is 15 residues. Trimming shortened V by 0 bases and J by 0 bases, and 9 bases separated the two germline ends. The CDR3 sequence: CASSVGVGSNYGYTF. The CDR3 DNA is TGTGCCAGCAGCGTAGGAGTCGGTTCTAACTATGGCTACACCTTC.

This clonotype was found a few times. This sequence joins TRBV5-1 and TRBJ2-7; TRBD2 agrees at 9 bases. There are 14 residues in the CDR3. The V segment lost 1 base and the J segment 4 bases; nucleotides outside the gene matches: 3. Germline-derived CDR1 and CDR2 are SGHRS and YFSETQ. CDR3 nucleotide sequence: TGCGCCAGCAGCTTGACGCGGGAGGGATACGAGCAGTACTTC. Translating gives CASSLTREGYEQYF.

At least ten counts were recorded for this clonotype. This chain's CDR3 is CAIAPKGGRNEQYF. The CDR3 bases are TGTGCCATCGCCCCTAAAGGGGGTCGCAACGAGCAGTACTTC. This chain joins TRBV10-3 and TRBJ2-7; the D gene is possibly TRBD1 (6 bases). The CDR3 loop spans 14 amino acids. Trimming took off 8 bases at V and 5 bases at J, with 19 bases between the two ends. CDR1 and CDR2 from the germline V gene are ENHRY and SYGVKD.

This clonotype came up a few times. The chain is built from TRBV20-1 and TRBJ2-7; TRBD1 agrees at 7 bases. CDR3 length equals 11 residues. Germline CDR1 reads DFQATT; CDR2 reads SNEGSKA (reference sequence). The V gene end was trimmed by 3 bases and the J gene end by 11 bases; junction bases not matched to a gene: 7. The CDR3 region is CSASRPTGEYF. The CDR3 DNA reads TGCAGTGCTAGCAGACCTACAGGGGAGTACTTC.

This clonotype was counted at least ten times. The genes are TRBV30 and TRBJ2-7; 10 bases are a match to TRBD2. Unmatched junction bases numbered 4, after V lost 8 bases and J lost 3 bases. The CDR3 contains 12 residues. Germline CDR1 and CDR2: GTSNPN and SVGIG (reference sequence). The CDR3 reads CAGGLAIYEQYF. The CDR3 DNA sequence: TGTGCCGGGGGACTAGCGATCTACGAGCAGTACTTC.

This chain joins TRBV6-1 and TRBJ1-1; 8 nucleotides line up with TRBD1. The V gene end was trimmed by 5 bases and the J gene end by 4 bases; junction bases not matched to a gene: 9. The germline gives CDR1 MNHNS, CDR2 SASEGT. The CDR3 length is 15 residues. In DNA form, the CDR3 reads TGTGCCAGCAGTCGCCTGGGACAGGCGGGCACTGAAGCTTTCTTT. It codes for CASSRLGQAGTEAFF.

This clonotype was seen a handful of times. The chain employs TRBV15 and TRBJ2-7; no definite D call. The CDR3 spans 15 residues. Germline-derived CDR1 and CDR2 are LNHNV and YYDKDF (reference sequence). The germline V and J ends were trimmed by 1 base and 2 bases, with 12 bases remaining between them. The CDR3 nucleotides read TGTGCCACCAGCAGAGTCCCGGGCCTCACCTACGAGCAGTACTTC. Amino acid sequence: CATSRVPGLTYEQYF.